The 3 T cell receptor beta chains below come from one sample, sequenced in a study of cytomegalovirus exposure and HLA in healthy donors. PCR employed 60 Vbeta and 13 Jbeta primers. Using immunoSEQ multiplex PCR, the repertoire was profiled, and TCRdb retains in-frame clones only, with some absent. The table lists about 170,000 clones. The sample comprised PBMCs. The source is a young woman in good health and CMV-seropositive.

The rearrangement links TRBV4-1 to TRBJ1-1; D is unclear. Germline assignment: CDR1 MGHRA and CDR2 YSYEKL. V dropped 0 bases and J dropped 0 bases, with 11 bases sitting between them. This CDR3 is built from 16 residues. This CDR3 is CASSQDISIMNTEAFF. The CDR3 DNA reads TGCGCCAGCAGCCAAGATATTAGCATAATGAACACTGAAGCTTTCTTT.

The chain carries TRBV7-2 and TRBJ2-1; 8 bases are shared with TRBD2. This CDR3 comprises 15 residues. Germline-derived CDR1 and CDR2 are SGHTA and FQGNSA. The J segment lost 6 bases and the V segment lost 7 bases, leaving 11 bases of the junction unmatched. In nucleotides, the CDR3 is TGTGCCAGCACCTCAAATAGCGGGATAGGCAATGAGCAGTTCTTC. It yields the protein CASTSNSGIGNEQFF.

The rearrangement joins TRBV5-1 to TRBJ2-3; TRBD2 aligns across 16 bases. Unmatched junction bases numbered 8, after V lost 4 bases and J lost 3 bases. Germline V gene sequence: CDR1 SGHRS, CDR2 YFSETQ. CDR3 size: 18 residues. The CDR3 region is CASSPGGLAGGRTDTQYF. The CDR3, as DNA: TGCGCCAGCAGCCCGGGGGGACTAGCGGGAGGGCGGACAGATACGCAGTATTTT.